This T cell receptor beta chain was sequenced during a study of regulatory T cells in long-lasting Graves disease. General study results and limits: Thyroid tissue went unexamined; only peripheral blood was analyzed.

From germline, CDR1 is KGHSH and CDR2 LQKENI. This CDR3 is 15 amino acids long. V was pared by 3 bases and J by 8 bases, with 5 bases of the junction left unmatched. Time point reported: newly diagnosed GD, antithyroid drugs for less than 3 months. The TCR library was prepared using RNA isolated from PBMCs. This clonotype was counted many times. Its specificity is unknown. With iRepertoire HTBI primers and Arm-PCR of CDR3 regions, TCR beta libraries were built. TCRdb reprocessed the multiplex PCR reads via MiXCR and lists one record per CDR3 protein. This table has roughly 560,000 distinct CDR3 sequences, around 12% appearing once. These sequences were also reported in another study, on T cells in Graves' hyperthyroidism and ophthalmopathy. That source notes: HTBI primers were used for first-round RT-PCR of the TCR CDR3. Ophthalmopathy and stable hyperthyroidism were separated by a 13 V-J model.

The chain couples TRBV18 to TRBJ1-6; the match to TRBD1 covers 9 bases. The sequences come from peripheral blood mononuclear cells (PBMCs), collected at new diagnosis, from a patient treated with antithyroid drugs. The sequence derives from a woman in her thirties with Graves disease. CDR3: CASSPSTGGDSPLHF. CDR3 sequence (DNA): TGTGCCAGCTCACCTTCGACAGGGGGGGATTCACCCCTCCACTTT.